Shown below are 18 T cell receptor beta chains from a single sample sequenced in a study of beta chain features in type 1 diabetes. Study-level findings and limits: Significant though moderate, a shortening of TCRB CDR3s appeared in all four CD4+ subsets of Type 1 diabetes patients.

Expressed TCRB transcripts were sequenced because the entire RNA isolate underwent reverse transcription. Method: immunoSEQ multiplex PCR; TCRdb's copy keeps in-frame clones and lacks some. Found here are approximately 280,000 clones, approximately 16% of them singletons; the top ten hold 0.015% to 0.019%. What these receptors recognize is not known. The sample was naive CD4+ T cells from blood. These receptors were collected from a man aged 18 to 29 with type 1 diabetes.

This clone was seen only a few times. DNA of the CDR3: TGTGCCTGGAGTTCGCTCCTCAGGGGGCTAGGGGAGACCCAGTACTTC. Its protein product is CAWSSLLRGLGETQYF. The gene calls are TRBV30 and TRBJ2-5; 8 bases agree with TRBD1. V trimming: 2 bases; J trimming: 5 bases; junction bases outside the gene matches: 13. The CDR3 spans 16 residues. From germline, CDR1 is GTSNPN and CDR2 SVGIG (reference sequence). The full variable domain, with the rest looked up from reference TRBV30 and TRBJ2-5, is SQTIHQWPATLVQPVGSPLSLECTVEGTSNPNLYWYRQAAGRGLQLLFYSVGIGQISSEVPQNLSASRPQDRQFILSSKKLLLSDSGFYLCAWSSLLRGLGETQYFGPGTRLLVL.

This sequence joins TRBV28 and TRBJ2-1, with TRBD2 matching over 7 bases. Germline V lookup: CDR1 MDHEN, CDR2 SYDVKM. This CDR3 region has 15 residues. Trimming took 1 base from V and 5 from J; bases not matched to a gene: 5. The CDR3 region is CASSLLGGGNNEQFF. The CDR3 DNA is TGTGCCAGCAGTTTATTGGGGGGAGGGAACAATGAGCAGTTCTTC.

In regard to this clone: The same CDR3 arises from other DNA sequences in this sample as well. The chain employs TRBV20-1 and TRBJ2-5, with a possible D match to TRBD1 (6 bases). The germline gives CDR1 DFQATT, CDR2 SNEGSKA (reference sequence). V was cut by 6 bases and J by 4 bases, with 6 bases left in between. The CDR3 has 10 amino acids. CDR3 nucleotide sequence: TGCAGTGCCAGGGGAGAGACCCAGTACTTC. It specifies CSARGETQYF.

The chain couples TRBV19 to TRBJ2-1, with no clear D. V was pared by 5 bases and J by 0 bases, with 14 bases between. The CDR3 consists of 16 residues. The V gene's germline CDR1 is LNHDA and CDR2 SQIVND (reference sequence). CDR3 nucleotide sequence: TGTGCCAGTAGTCCCCGACCACAGAGCTCCTACAATGAGCAGTTCTTC. As protein: CASSPRPQSSYNEQFF.

This rearrangement joins TRBV5-1 to TRBJ2-5; TRBD1 aligns across 8 bases. The V and J ends lost 4 bases and 3 bases, in that order; junction bases with no gene match: 8. Per the germline V gene, CDR1 is SGHRS and CDR2 is YFSETQ. This CDR3 is 15 amino acids long. CDR3 bases: TGCGCCAGCAGCGGGGCGACAGGGGTAGAAGAGACCCAGTACTTC. Protein sequence: CASSGATGVEETQYF.

The chain carries TRBV23-1 and TRBJ2-5, with 9 bases aligning to TRBD2. TRBV23-1 is treated as an ORF (open reading frame) with a function not yet certain. This CDR3 spans 16 amino acids. Trimming at V came to 2 bases and at J to 0 bases, leaving 4 bases not matched to a gene. The CDR3 spells CASSQASGRNQETQYF. Written as DNA, the CDR3 is TGCGCCAGCAGTCAAGCGAGCGGGAGGAACCAAGAGACCCAGTACTTC.

The chain links TRBV28 to TRBJ1-2; TRBD1 agrees at 7 bases. Germline loops: CDR1 MDHEN, CDR2 SYDVKM. Trimming took 6 bases from V and 8 from J; bases not matched to a gene: 6. The CDR3 extends over 12 amino acids. The CDR3 region is CASRKTGRGYTF. The CDR3 coding sequence is TGTGCCAGCAGAAAGACAGGGCGAGGCTACACCTTC.

This clone has just a few counts. The CDR3 nucleotides read TGTGCCAGCAGCTTAGAGGGGAATTCACCCCTCCACTTT. This encodes CASSLEGNSPLHF. The V call is TRBV7-9, the J call TRBJ1-6; D possibly corresponds to TRBD1 (5 bases). In germline, CDR1 is SEHNR, CDR2 FQNEAQ (reference sequence). Trimming shortened V by 1 base and J by 7 bases, and 5 bases separated the two germline ends. This CDR3 comprises 13 residues.

V and J are TRBV18 and TRBJ1-5, with 7 bases matching TRBD1. The trim removed 5 bases at V and 4 bases at J, leaving 2 bases unmatched. The CDR3 loop spans 13 amino acids. Germline V gene data show CDR1 as KGHSH and CDR2 as LQKENI. CDR3 region: CASSSTGNQPQHF. CDR3 nucleotide sequence: TGTGCCAGCTCATCGACAGGGAATCAGCCCCAGCATTTT.

A few counts support this clone. The chain combines TRBV11-2 with TRBJ2-4, with 8 bases fitting TRBD1. The trim removed 1 base at V and 15 bases at J, leaving 11 bases unmatched. The CDR3 runs to 14 residues. The germline V gene encodes CDR1 SGHAT and CDR2 FQNNGV. The CDR3 is CASSLAQGASLPYF. The CDR3 DNA is TGTGCCAGCAGCTTAGCTCAGGGGGCGAGTCTGCCGTACTTC.

This clone was seen a few times. This chain uses TRBV6-1 with TRBJ2-7; 8 bases map to TRBD1. The CDR3 covers 15 residues. The trim removed 5 bases at V and 0 bases at J, leaving 6 bases unmatched. Looked up from germline, CDR1 is MNHNS and CDR2 is SASEGT. CDR3 nucleotide sequence: TGTGCCAGCAGTCCACGGACAGGGAGCTCCTACGAGCAGTACTTC. Amino acids: CASSPRTGSSYEQYF.

The V gene is TRBV29-1, the J gene TRBJ1-2, with D unclear. Germline V gene data show CDR1 as SQVTM and CDR2 as ANQGSEA. With 7 bases removed from V and 7 bases from J, the gap between germline ends came to 16 bases. The CDR3 loop spans 12 amino acids. The CDR3 is CSGGGSEGGYTF. As DNA, the CDR3 is TGCAGCGGCGGAGGGAGCGAGGGTGGCTACACCTTC.

The chain carries TRBV4-1 and TRBJ2-1; D is unclear. The germline V and J ends were trimmed by 2 bases and 8 bases, with 16 bases remaining between them. This CDR3 has 15 amino acids. Germline CDR1 MGHRA, CDR2 YSYEKL. In nucleotides, the CDR3 is TGCGCCAGCAGCCAATCGGGTTCATCTCGGGATGAGCAGTTCTTC. Translation gives CASSQSGSSRDEQFF.

V usage is TRBV20-1 and J usage is TRBJ2-5; possibly TRBD2 for D (6 bases). The CDR3 has 11 residues. With 5 bases removed from V and 5 bases from J, the gap between germline ends came to 9 bases. The germline V gene encodes CDR1 DFQATT and CDR2 SNEGSKA (reference sequence). The CDR3 nucleotides read TGCAGTGCTCCGGGGAGGGAGACCCAGTACTTC. This gives the protein CSAPGRETQYF.

This chain joins TRBV27 and TRBJ2-2; no clear D gene. Trimming took off 5 bases at V and 1 base at J, with 8 bases between the two ends. This CDR3 has 14 amino acids. From germline, CDR1 is MNHEY and CDR2 SMNVEV (reference sequence). CDR3 protein: CASSPLENTGELFF. Written as DNA, the CDR3 is TGTGCCAGCAGTCCGCTAGAGAACACCGGGGAGCTGTTTTTT.

J is TRBJ2-5 and V is TRBV30; D might be TRBD2 (6 bases). The length of the CDR3 is 14 residues. CDR1 is GTSNPN, CDR2 SVGIG, per germline (reference sequence). V was trimmed by 0 bases and J by 5 bases, leaving 13 bases between them. In nucleotides, the CDR3 is TGTGCCTGGAGTGTAGGTCCGGGAGAGGAGACCCAGTACTTC. Translation gives CAWSVGPGEETQYF.

This clone turned up a few times. The CDR3 DNA follows: TGCAGCGTTGAAGAAATCGGGTTCGAGCAGTACTTC. Amino acid sequence: CSVEEIGFEQYF. The chain couples TRBV29-1 to TRBJ2-7, with D hard to call. Germline V gene sequence: CDR1 SQVTM, CDR2 ANQGSEA. Trimming removed 0 bases from V and 6 bases from J, with 9 bases in between. The CDR3 is made up of 12 amino acids.

This clone was seen more than once but under ten times. The chain employs TRBV7-9 and TRBJ2-1; no reliable D call. CDR1 is SEHNR and CDR2 is FQNEAQ in the germline V gene (reference sequence). The CDR3 sequence is 11 residues long. V dropped 9 bases and J dropped 10 bases, with 13 bases sitting between them. The CDR3: CASNGPREQFF. CDR3 bases: TGTGCCAGTAACGGTCCCCGGGAGCAGTTCTTC.